Included here is one T cell receptor beta chain sequence, with context. Its antigen is unidentified. The CDR3 length is 15 residues. Unmatched junction bases numbered 8, after V lost 7 bases and J lost 5 bases. From germline, CDR1 is SGHVS and CDR2 FQNEAQ. This table comes from immunoSEQ multiplex PCR, and its TCRdb copy is limited to in-frame clones, with some not included. The repertoire holds some 29,000 clones, with 80% as singletons. This record comes from a study of graft-versus-host responses after intestinal transplantation. Study in general: Once they had received anti-thymocyte globulin induction, all recipients took tacrolimus and steroids for approximately 3 years.

Study-wide points: Some GvH clones were seen earlier in gut or blood, suggesting intestinal origin. Allograft graft-versus-host to host-versus-graft clonal ratios ran high in patients with graft-donor T cell macrochimerism.

Tissue processing of the graft released intraepithelial and lamina propria lymphocytes from it. The sequences come from ileum tissue, collected 98 days after intestinal transplantation. V and J are TRBV7-8 and TRBJ2-3; 11 bases match TRBD2. The TCR comes from a human patient who received an intestinal transplant, so some T cells may come from the graft donor. The DNA for the CDR3 is TGTGCCAGCACAAGACTAGCGGGGCTTGGAGATACGCAGTATTTT. Protein sequence: CASTRLAGLGDTQYF.